This T cell receptor (beta chain) is drawn from a study of identical twins. Template switching supplied a universal primer site; unique molecular identifiers were carried on the cDNA. TCRdb recomputed calls from the 5' RACE reads with MiXCR, one row per CDR3 protein. The table lists some 1,600,000 distinct CDR3 sequences, about 30% of them singletons. This CDR3 is built from 14 residues. Trimming removed 4 bases from V and 13 bases from J; junction bases left unmatched: 12. Healthy Caucasians alone served as donors. The rearrangement links TRBV12-3 or TRBV12-4 to TRBJ2-1, with 8 positions matching TRBD2. The clonotype originates from a newborn girl in good health. The specimen sequenced was cord blood. The DNA of the CDR3 is TGTGCCAGCAGTTCCCGGGGGGGCGGAGAGACCCAGTTCTTC. It encodes CASSSRGGGETQFF.